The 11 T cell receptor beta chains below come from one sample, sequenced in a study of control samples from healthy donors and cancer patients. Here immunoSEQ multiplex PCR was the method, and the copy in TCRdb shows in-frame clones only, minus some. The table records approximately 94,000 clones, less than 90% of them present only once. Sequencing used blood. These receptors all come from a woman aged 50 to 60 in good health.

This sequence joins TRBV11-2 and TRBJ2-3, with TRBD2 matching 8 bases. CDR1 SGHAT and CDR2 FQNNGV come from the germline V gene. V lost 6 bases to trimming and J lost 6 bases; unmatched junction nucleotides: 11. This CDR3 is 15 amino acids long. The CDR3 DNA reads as TGTGCCAGCAGAAATAGCGGGAACCTTGAGGATACGCAGTATTTT. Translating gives CASRNSGNLEDTQYF.

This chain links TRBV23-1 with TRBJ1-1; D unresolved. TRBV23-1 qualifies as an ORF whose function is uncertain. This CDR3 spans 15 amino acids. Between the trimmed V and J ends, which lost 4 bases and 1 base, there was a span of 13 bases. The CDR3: CASSPISDQNTEAFF. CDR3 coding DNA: TGCGCCAGCAGTCCCATTTCTGATCAGAACACTGAAGCTTTCTTT.

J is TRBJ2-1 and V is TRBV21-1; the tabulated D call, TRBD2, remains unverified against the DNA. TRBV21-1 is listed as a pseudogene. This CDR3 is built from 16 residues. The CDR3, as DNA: TGTGCCAGCAGCAAATGGGGGACTAGCGGGAACAATGAGCAGTTCTTC. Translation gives CASSKWGTSGNNEQFF.

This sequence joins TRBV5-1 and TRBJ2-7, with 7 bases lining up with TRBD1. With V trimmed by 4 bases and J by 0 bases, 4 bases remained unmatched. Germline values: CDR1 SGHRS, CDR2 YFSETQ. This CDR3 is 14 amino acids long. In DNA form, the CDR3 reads TGCGCCAGCAGCATAGGGGACAGCTCCTACGAGCAGTACGTC. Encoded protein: CASSIGDSSYEQYV.

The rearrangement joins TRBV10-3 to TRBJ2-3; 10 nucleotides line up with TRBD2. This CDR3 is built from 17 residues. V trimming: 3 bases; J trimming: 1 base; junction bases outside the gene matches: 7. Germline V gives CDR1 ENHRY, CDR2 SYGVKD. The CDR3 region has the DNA TGTGCCATCAGTGATTTGGCTAGCGGGGGCCGCACAGATACGCAGTATTTT. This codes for CAISDLASGGRTDTQYF.

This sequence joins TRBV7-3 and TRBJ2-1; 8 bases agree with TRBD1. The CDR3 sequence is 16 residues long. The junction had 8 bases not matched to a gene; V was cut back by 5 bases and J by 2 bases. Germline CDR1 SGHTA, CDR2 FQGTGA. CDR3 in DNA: TGTGCCAGCAGCGAAACAGGGGGAGATGCCTACAATGAGCAGTTCTTC. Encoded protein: CASSETGGDAYNEQFF.

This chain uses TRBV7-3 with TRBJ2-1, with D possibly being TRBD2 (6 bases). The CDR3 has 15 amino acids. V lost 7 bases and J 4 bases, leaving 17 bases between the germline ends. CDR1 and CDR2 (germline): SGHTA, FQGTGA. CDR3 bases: TGTGCCAGCAACCCCGGGGCTAGCGCTTACAATGAGCAGTTCTTC. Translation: CASNPGASAYNEQFF.

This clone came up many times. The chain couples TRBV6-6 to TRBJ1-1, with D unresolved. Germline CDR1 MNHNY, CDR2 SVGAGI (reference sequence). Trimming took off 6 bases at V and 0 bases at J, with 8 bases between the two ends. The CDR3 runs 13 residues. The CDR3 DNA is TGTGCCAGCAGCAGATTAATGAACACTGAAGCTTTCTTT. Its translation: CASSRLMNTEAFF.

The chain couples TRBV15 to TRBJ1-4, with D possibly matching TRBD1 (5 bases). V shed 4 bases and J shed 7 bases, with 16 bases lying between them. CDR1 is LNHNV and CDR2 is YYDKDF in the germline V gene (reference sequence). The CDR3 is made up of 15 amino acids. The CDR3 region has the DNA TGTGCCACCAGCACCCGCGGGGGATTAAGTGAAAAACTGTTTTTT. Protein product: CATSTRGGLSEKLFF.

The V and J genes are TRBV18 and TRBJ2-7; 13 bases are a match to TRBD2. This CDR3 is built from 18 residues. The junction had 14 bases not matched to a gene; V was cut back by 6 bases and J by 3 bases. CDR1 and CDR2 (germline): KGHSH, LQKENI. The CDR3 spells CASSPGTSGNPIIYEQYV. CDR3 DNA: TGTGCCAGCTCTCCCGGGACTAGCGGGAATCCAATCATCTACGAGCAGTACGTC.

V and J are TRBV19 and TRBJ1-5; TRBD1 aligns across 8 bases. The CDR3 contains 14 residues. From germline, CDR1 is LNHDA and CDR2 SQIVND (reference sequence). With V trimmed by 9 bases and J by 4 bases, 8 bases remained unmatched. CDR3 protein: CASTDRAWNQPQHF. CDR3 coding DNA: TGTGCCAGCACGGACAGGGCGTGGAATCAGCCCCAGCATTTT.